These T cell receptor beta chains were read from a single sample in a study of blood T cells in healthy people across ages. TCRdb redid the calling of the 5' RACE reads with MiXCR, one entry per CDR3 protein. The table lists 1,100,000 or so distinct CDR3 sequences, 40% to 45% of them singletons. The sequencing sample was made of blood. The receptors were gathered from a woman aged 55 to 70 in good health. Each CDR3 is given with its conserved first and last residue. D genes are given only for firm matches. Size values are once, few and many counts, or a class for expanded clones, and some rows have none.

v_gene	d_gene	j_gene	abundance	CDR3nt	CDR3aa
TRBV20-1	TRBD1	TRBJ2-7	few	TGCAGTGCTAGAGCACAGGACAGGTTCTCCTACGAGCAGTACTTC	CSARAQDRFSYEQYF
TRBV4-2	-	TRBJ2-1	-	TGTGCCAGCAGCCAAGCGGGGGCCGGCTCCTACAATGAGCAGTTCTTC	CASSQAGAGSYNEQFF
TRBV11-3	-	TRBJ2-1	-	TGTGCCAGCAGCTTAGATGGGGGATCTCTCTACAATGAGCAGTTCTTC	CASSLDGGSLYNEQFF
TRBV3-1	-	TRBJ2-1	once	TGTGCCAGCAGCCCGACGTCCGAGCAGGGCAGTGAGCAGTTCTTC	CASSPTSEQGSEQFF
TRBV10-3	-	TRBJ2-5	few	TGTGCCATCAGTGAGTCAGGATTCCACCAACGAGAGACCCAGTACTTC	CAISESGFHQRETQYF
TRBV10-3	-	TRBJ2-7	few	TGTGCCATCAGTGAATCTCAGCCCTACGAGCAGTACTTC	CAISESQPYEQYF
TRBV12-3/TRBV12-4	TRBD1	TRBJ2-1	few	TGTGCCAGCAGTTTCGGACAGGGGATGGGCAATGAGCAGTTCTTC	CASSFGQGMGNEQFF
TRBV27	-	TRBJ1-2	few	TGTGCCAGCGTGCCAGGAAGCTATGGCTACACCTTC	CASVPGSYGYTF
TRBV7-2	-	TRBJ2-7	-	TGTGCCAGCAGACGCGGGACAGACTCCTACGAGCAGTACTTC	CASRRGTDSYEQYF
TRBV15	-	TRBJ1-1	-	TGTGCCACCAGCAGAGACAGGGGAGCTGAAGCTTTCTTT	CATSRDRGAEAFF